This is a list of T cell receptor beta chains from one sample in a study of shared clonotypes between healthy human individuals. Sequenced by immunoSEQ multiplex PCR; TCRdb stores in-frame clones only, minus some. Of approximately 2.4 million clones in the sample, nearly 97% were seen once. The sample consisted of naive CD4+ T cells sorted from blood. The receptors stem from a man aged 18 to 35 in good health. CDR3s include the opening cysteine and the closing phenylalanine or tryptophan. Each record gives: clone size, V gene, D gene, J gene, CDR3 length, CDR3 protein, CDR3 DNA. D genes are given only for firm matches. A clone size is listed for some rows: how often the clone was seen (once, few, many), or a class if it is expanded.

size: .; V: TRBV19; D: .; J: TRBJ2-7; length: 13; CDR3: CASSIDPSYEQYF; DNA: TGTGCCAGTAGTATAGATCCATCCTACGAGCAGTACTTC
size: .; V: TRBV18; D: TRBD2; J: TRBJ2-7; length: 16; CDR3: CASSPPASGVTYEQYF; DNA: TGTGCCAGCTCACCCCCGGCTAGCGGGGTTACCTACGAGCAGTACTTC
size: .; V: TRBV5-1; D: TRBD2; J: TRBJ2-5; length: 16; CDR3: CASSLLGLAGQETQYF; DNA: TGCGCCAGCAGCCTTTTGGGACTAGCGGGACAAGAGACCCAGTACTTC
size: .; V: TRBV5-1; D: TRBD2; J: TRBJ2-1; length: 15; CDR3: CATRAGTSFNNEQFF; DNA: TGCGCCACTAGGGCCGGGACTAGCTTCAACAATGAGCAGTTCTTC
size: .; V: TRBV28; D: TRBD1; J: TRBJ2-7; length: 14; CDR3: CASSGQGTSYEQYF; DNA: TGTGCCAGCTCGGGACAGGGCACGTCCTACGAGCAGTACTTC
size: .; V: TRBV9; D: .; J: TRBJ2-2; length: 16; CDR3: CASSVGGTANTGELFF; DNA: TGTGCCAGCAGCGTGGGCGGGACAGCGAACACCGGGGAGCTGTTTTTT
size: .; V: TRBV6-1; D: .; J: TRBJ2-1; length: 12; CDR3: CASSDNYNEQFF; DNA: TGTGCCAGCAGCGACAACTACAATGAGCAGTTCTTC
size: .; V: TRBV29-1; D: .; J: TRBJ2-5; length: 15; CDR3: CSVEVSGRVSETQYF; DNA: TGCAGCGTTGAAGTTTCCGGGAGAGTAAGTGAGACCCAGTACTTC
size: .; V: TRBV27; D: .; J: TRBJ1-1; length: 16; CDR3: CASSPRTGLTNTEAFF; DNA: TGTGCCAGCAGTCCTAGGACGGGATTAACGAACACTGAAGCTTTCTTT
size: once; V: TRBV30; D: .; J: TRBJ2-2; length: 16; CDR3: CAWSELASSNTGELFF; DNA: TGTGCCTGGAGCGAGCTAGCCTCTTCGAACACCGGGGAGCTGTTTTTT
size: .; V: TRBV7-9; D: .; J: TRBJ2-1; length: 14; CDR3: CASSIPGVDNEQFF; DNA: TGTGCCAGCAGCATCCCAGGGGTCGACAATGAGCAGTTCTTC
size: .; V: TRBV11-2; D: .; J: TRBJ1-2; length: 13; CDR3: CASSLGSLGGYTF; DNA: TGTGCCAGCAGCTTAGGGTCCCTGGGAGGCTACACCTTC
size: few; V: TRBV6-4; D: .; J: TRBJ1-2; length: 12; CDR3: CASSDGSYGYTF; DNA: TGTGCCAGCAGTGACGGCAGCTATGGCTACACCTTC
size: .; V: TRBV11-2; D: .; J: TRBJ2-3; length: 15; CDR3: CASSPLLAVVDTQYF; DNA: TGTGCCAGCAGCCCCCTGTTGGCCGTAGTAGATACGCAGTATTTT
size: .; V: TRBV5-1; D: TRBD1; J: TRBJ2-4; length: 14; CDR3: CASSFGTGVNIQYF; DNA: TGCGCCAGCAGCTTCGGGACAGGGGTGAACATTCAGTACTTC
size: once; V: TRBV5-3; D: TRBD2; J: TRBJ2-7; length: 17; CDR3: CARSSRQGTSAPYEQYF; DNA: TGTGCCAGAAGCTCGCGACAGGGGACTAGCGCCCCGTACGAGCAGTACTTC
size: .; V: TRBV27; D: .; J: TRBJ1-2; length: 15; CDR3: CASSDDTGRAGGYTF; DNA: TGTGCCAGCAGTGACGACACAGGGAGAGCGGGTGGCTACACCTTC
size: .; V: TRBV5-1; D: .; J: TRBJ1-1; length: 15; CDR3: CASSFGGSKNTEAFF; DNA: TGCGCCAGCAGCTTCGGGGGTAGCAAAAACACTGAAGCTTTCTTT
size: .; V: TRBV28; D: .; J: TRBJ2-7; length: 16; CDR3: CASSLRPGTQSYEQYF; DNA: TGTGCCAGCAGTTTACGCCCCGGGACCCAGTCCTACGAGCAGTACTTC
size: .; V: TRBV4-1; D: TRBD2; J: TRBJ2-7; length: 17; CDR3: CASSQDPLAGGVHEQYF; DNA: TGCGCCAGCAGCCAAGATCCCCTAGCGGGAGGGGTCCACGAGCAGTACTTC
size: .; V: TRBV10-3; D: TRBD1; J: TRBJ2-7; length: 14; CDR3: CAIWSGTGGYEQYF; DNA: TGTGCCATCTGGTCCGGGACAGGGGGTTACGAGCAGTACTTC
size: .; V: TRBV6-6; D: .; J: TRBJ2-3; length: 15; CDR3: CASIRTPTHTDTQYF; DNA: TGTGCCAGCATCCGGACACCCACCCACACAGATACGCAGTATTTT
size: once; V: TRBV5-1; D: .; J: TRBJ2-3; length: 15; CDR3: CASSLPASYSDTQYF; DNA: TGCGCCAGCAGCTTACCAGCGTCCTATTCAGATACGCAGTATTTT
size: .; V: TRBV2; D: .; J: TRBJ2-7; length: 14; CDR3: CASSEARSSYEQYF; DNA: TGTGCCAGCAGTGAAGCGCGGTCCTCCTACGAGCAGTACTTC
size: .; V: TRBV10-1; D: TRBD2; J: TRBJ2-5; length: 13; CDR3: CASSAQREGTQYF; DNA: TGCGCCAGCAGTGCCCAGCGGGAGGGGACCCAGTACTTC
size: .; V: TRBV2; D: .; J: TRBJ1-1; length: 14; CDR3: CASVEDGTTNEAFF; DNA: TGTGCCAGCGTCGAGGACGGGACAACCAATGAAGCTTTCTTT
size: once; V: TRBV7-6; D: .; J: TRBJ1-4; length: 17; CDR3: CASSLRTPSVPNEKLFF; DNA: TGTGCCAGCAGCTTAAGGACCCCGTCAGTGCCCAATGAAAAACTGTTTTTT
size: once; V: TRBV28; D: TRBD2; J: TRBJ2-2; length: 16; CDR3: CASSPPTSGGAGELFF; DNA: TGTGCCAGCAGTCCCCCGACTAGCGGGGGTGCCGGGGAGCTGTTTTTT
size: .; V: TRBV2; D: .; J: TRBJ1-5; length: 14; CDR3: CASTQGPVGQPQHF; DNA: TGTGCCAGCACCCAAGGACCCGTCGGTCAGCCCCAGCATTTT
size: .; V: TRBV6-5; D: .; J: TRBJ1-1; length: 12; CDR3: CVSGRGVLEAFF; DNA: TGTGTCTCCGGCAGGGGCGTCCTTGAAGCTTTCTTT
size: .; V: TRBV2; D: .; J: TRBJ2-5; length: 11; CDR3: CASSEWETQYF; DNA: TGTGCCAGCAGTGAGTGGGAGACCCAGTACTTC
size: .; V: TRBV18; D: TRBD2; J: TRBJ2-7; length: 16; CDR3: CASSPFSSGSSYEQYF; DNA: TGTGCCAGCTCACCTTTCTCTAGCGGGTCCTCCTACGAGCAGTACTTC
size: once; V: TRBV25-1; D: .; J: TRBJ2-4; length: 14; CDR3: CASSDARDINIQYF; DNA: TGTGCCAGCAGTGACGCTAGGGATATAAACATTCAGTACTTC
size: .; V: TRBV4-3; D: .; J: TRBJ2-1; length: 15; CDR3: CASSQAVDSYNEQFF; DNA: TGCGCCAGCAGCCAAGCCGTCGACAGCTACAATGAGCAGTTCTTC
size: .; V: TRBV18; D: .; J: TRBJ1-2; length: 13; CDR3: CASSPLAGYGYTF; DNA: TGTGCCAGCTCACCCCTTGCGGGGTATGGCTACACCTTC